The source of this T cell receptor (beta chain) is a study of radiation and T cells in renal cell carcinoma. Findings of the study overall: Top tumor clonotypes rose in blood 2 weeks post-radiation, then contracted. Baseline intratumoral clonotype presence is unknown without pretreatment biopsies.

Time point: baseline pretreatment blood. Regarding treatment: 15 Gy SBRT to primary tumor, nephrectomy 4 weeks later. This renal cell carcinoma was of the clear cell type. Deletions cut 3 bases from V and 0 bases from J, with 12 bases between. The CDR3 has 16 amino acids. The germline V gene encodes CDR1 KGHSH and CDR2 LQKENI. Comment on this clone: As yet, its antigen is unknown.

The data were produced by immunoSEQ multiplex PCR, yet TCRdb's version contains in-frame clones alone and is incomplete. The table lists about 49,000 clones, roughly four fifths of them singletons. This chain links TRBV18 with TRBJ2-1; D call uncertain. This sample comprised blood, obtained from a patient whose treatment included radiotherapy and nephrectomy. This receptor was taken from a woman in her 70s with renal cell carcinoma. The CDR3 sequence: CASSPSGPDSYNEQFF. The DNA for the CDR3 is TGTGCCAGCTCACCGTCCGGACCTGACTCCTACAATGAGCAGTTCTTC. The variable domain in full, completed from reference TRBV18 and TRBJ2-1, reads NAGVMQNPRHLVRRRGQEARLRCSPMKGHSHVYWYRQLPEEGLKFMVYLQKENIIDESGMPKERFSAEFPKEGPSILRIQQVVRGDSAAYFCASSPSGPDSYNEQFFGPGTRLTVL.